This TCR beta chain was identified during a study of blood T cell repertoires in COVID-19. Study background: Samples of COVID-19 (acute and convalescent) were obtained from the United States, Italy and Spain. Sample material is recorded as cDNA or gDNA derived from T cells, B-cell-depleted T cells, or PBMCs.

Method: immunoSEQ multiplex PCR; TCRdb's copy keeps in-frame clones and lacks some. The data contain roughly 260,000 clones, around 85% of them singletons. This CDR3 contains 13 residues. The V end was cut by 6 bases, the J end by 9 bases, with 18 bases between. Per germline, CDR1 SNHLY and CDR2 FYNNEI. Participant-given clinical history determined each cohort assignment. V gene TRBV2 combines with J gene TRBJ2-7, with a weak D call TRBD2 (6 bases). The sample taken for sequencing was PBMCs or T cells enriched from blood (not recorded which). The TCR comes from a woman in her forties or fifties who had recovered from COVID-19. CDR3 region: CASRQRGRLGQYF. The CDR3 nucleotides read TGTGCCAGCAGACAACGGGGGAGATTAGGGCAGTACTTC.